These 7 T cell receptor beta chains were sequenced from one sample in a study of T cell changes during pregnancy in multiple sclerosis. Clones were sequenced by immunoSEQ multiplex PCR, and TCRdb holds only the in-frame ones, with some missing. The sample holds tens of thousands of clones, more than 75% seen once. The sequencing here drew on CD4+ T cells from peripheral blood mononuclear cells, taken in the first trimester of pregnancy. The receptors come from a female donor with multiple sclerosis, enrolled in a pregnancy study.

This rearrangement joins TRBV9 to TRBJ1-1; 9 positions match TRBD1. The CDR3 totals 17 residues. Germline trimming cut 4 bases from V and 6 bases from J; bases unmatched to any gene: 16. CDR1 is SGDLS, CDR2 YYNGEE, per germline. The CDR3, as DNA: TGTGCCAGCAGCCCCCGCCCCCCACAGGGGGCTATGGCTGAAGCTTTCTTT. It specifies CASSPRPPQGAMAEAFF.

This chain joins TRBV19 and TRBJ1-1; a weak D match, TRBD1 (5 bases). V lost 6 bases and J lost 2, with 7 bases in between. CDR1 and CDR2 from the germline V gene are LNHDA and SQIVND (reference sequence). The CDR3 spans 12 residues. CDR3 protein: CASSDSNTEAFF. The CDR3 bases are TGTGCCAGTAGCGACAGTAACACTGAAGCTTTCTTT.

The rearrangement links TRBV5-1 to TRBJ2-5; possible D gene TRBD1, 6 bases. V lost 4 bases and J lost 3, with 7 bases in between. The CDR3 extends over 12 amino acids. CDR1 and CDR2 from the germline V gene are SGHRS and YFSETQ. CDR3 region: CASSRDKETQYF. CDR3 coding DNA: TGCGCCAGCAGCCGGGACAAAGAGACCCAGTACTTC.

The V gene is TRBV30, the J gene TRBJ2-7; tentative D call: TRBD2 (6 bases). Germline assignment: CDR1 GTSNPN and CDR2 SVGIG (reference sequence). This CDR3 is 14 amino acids long. V was pared by 0 bases and J by 2 bases, with 11 bases between. The chain's CDR3 is CAWSVGGVAYEQYF. As DNA, the CDR3 is TGTGCCTGGAGTGTAGGAGGGGTCGCCTACGAGCAGTACTTC.

This chain joins TRBV6-1 and TRBJ2-5; perhaps TRBD2 as D (5 bases). With 6 bases removed from V and 1 base from J, the gap between germline ends came to 9 bases. The germline gives CDR1 MNHNS, CDR2 SASEGT. The CDR3 is made up of 13 amino acids. This CDR3 is CASRRRPQETQYF. The CDR3 region has the DNA TGTGCCAGCAGGAGGAGGCCCCAAGAGACCCAGTACTTC.

The chain has TRBV30 and TRBJ2-2; 10 bases align to TRBD2. V was pared by 3 bases and J by 1 base, with 8 bases of the junction left unmatched. From germline, CDR1 is GTSNPN and CDR2 SVGIG (reference sequence). This CDR3 is built from 17 residues. CDR3 sequence reads: CAWRSSGRMGNTGELFF. For the CDR3, the DNA is TGTGCCTGGAGATCTAGCGGGAGAATGGGGAACACCGGGGAGCTGTTTTTT.

The V call is TRBV21-1, the J call TRBJ2-3; no check of the table's D call, TRBD2, against the DNA was made. TRBV21-1 is flagged as a pseudogene. This CDR3 has 15 residues. CDR3 protein: CASSWRGLSTDTQYF. CDR3 nucleotide sequence: TGTGCCAGCAGCTGGCGGGGCCTTAGCACAGATACGCAGTATTTT.